These 32 T cell receptor beta chains share one sample of origin, sequenced in a study of cytomegalovirus exposure and HLA in healthy donors. The assay was immunoSEQ multiplex PCR, and TCRdb's table has in-frame clones only and misses some. The sample lists 150,000 to 200,000 clones, approximately 84% seen once, with 9.5% to 13% in the top ten. Sequencing was carried out using PBMCs. Every receptor here comes from a young man in good health and CMV-seropositive.

This clone was seen more than once but under ten times. This chain joins TRBV12-2 and TRBJ1-2; TRBD1, the table's D call, lacks a check against the DNA. TRBV12-2 is termed a pseudogene. The CDR3 length is 23 residues. The DNA for the CDR3 is TGTGCAAGTCGCTTAGCGTCCGGGACACAGGTTAGGGTTACCGGGGTGGGAACAGATGGCTACACCTTC. Protein: CASRLASGTQVRVTGVGTDGYTF.

The sample holds many counts of this clone. This rearrangement joins TRBV4-3 to TRBJ2-3, with 7 bases that match TRBD1. The CDR3 extends over 12 amino acids. V gave up 3 bases and J gave up 6 bases; unmatched junction bases: 0. Germline V gene data show CDR1 as LGHNA and CDR2 as YSLEER. The CDR3 sequence: CASSQDRDTQYF. The CDR3 DNA follows: TGCGCCAGCAGCCAGGACAGGGATACGCAGTATTTT.

The chain employs TRBV2 and TRBJ2-1, with a weak D call TRBD2 (6 bases). The CDR3 consists of 14 residues. V lost 3 bases, J lost 7 bases, and 13 bases lay in between. CDR1 and CDR2 from the germline V gene are SNHLY and FYNNEI. CDR3 DNA: TGTGCCAGCAGTGATATACTAGCAGATAATGAGCAGTTCTTC. Protein sequence: CASSDILADNEQFF. The full variable domain, with the rest looked up from reference TRBV2 and TRBJ2-1, is EPEVTQTPSHQVTQMGQEVILRCVPISNHLYFYWYRQILGQKVEFLVSFYNNEISEKSEIFDDQFSVERPDGSNFTLKIRSTKLEDSAMYFCASSDILADNEQFFGPGTRLTVL.

This chain connects TRBV9 to TRBJ2-7, with 11 bases identical to TRBD2. The CDR3 sequence is 18 residues long. The germline gives CDR1 SGDLS, CDR2 YYNGEE. V shed 3 bases, J shed 3 bases, and the junction held 14 bases outside the gene matches. The CDR3 loop reads CASSATSGSPSGDYEQYF. The CDR3 DNA reads as TGTGCCAGCAGCGCAACTAGCGGGAGCCCATCAGGGGACTACGAGCAGTACTTC.

V is TRBV10-3 and J is TRBJ2-7, with D maybe TRBD1 (5 bases). Looked up from germline, CDR1 is ENHRY and CDR2 is SYGVKD. V lost 10 bases to trimming and J lost 5 bases, with 18 bases between them. The CDR3 covers 13 residues. CDR3 nucleotides: TGTGCCAGCAGCCACCAGGGTACCAACGAGCAGTACTTC. Protein sequence: CASSHQGTNEQYF.

V and J are TRBV5-8 and TRBJ1-1, with TRBD1 matching over 9 bases. The J segment lost 3 bases and the V segment lost 4 bases, leaving 4 bases of the junction unmatched. There are 14 residues in the CDR3. Germline V gives CDR1 SGHTS, CDR2 YDEGEE. The CDR3 DNA reads as TGTGCCAGCAGCCGGGACAGGGATCACACTGAAGCTTTCTTT. Encoded protein: CASSRDRDHTEAFF.

This clone is a singleton in its sample. CDR3 nucleotides: TGTGCCAGCAGCCCCGCCGGGACATTCCTGAACACTGAAGCTTTCTTT. It is translated as CASSPAGTFLNTEAFF. The chain is built from TRBV5-4 and TRBJ1-1; D is possibly TRBD1 (6 bases). Trimming removed 4 bases from V and 0 bases from J, with 16 bases in between. The CDR3 is made up of 16 amino acids. Germline loops: CDR1 SGHNT, CDR2 YYREEE (reference sequence).

The chain employs TRBV18 and TRBJ2-5; 15 positions match TRBD2. Germline V gene lookup returns CDR1 KGHSH and CDR2 LQKENI. Trimming removed 2 bases from V and 1 base from J; junction bases left unmatched: 5. The length of the CDR3 is 18 residues. CDR3 protein: CASSPRTSGGAFQETQYF. In nucleotides, the CDR3 is TGTGCCAGCTCACCAAGGACTAGCGGGGGGGCCTTCCAAGAGACCCAGTACTTC.

The chain employs TRBV7-8 and TRBJ1-5; no definite D call. Trimming removed 7 bases from V and 9 bases from J, with 10 bases in between. The CDR3 is made up of 11 amino acids. CDR1 is SGHVS and CDR2 is FQNEAQ in the germline V gene. CDR3 sequence: CASNLRGPQHF. The CDR3 region has the DNA TGTGCCAGCAACCTGAGAGGGCCCCAGCATTTT.

V usage is TRBV19 and J usage is TRBJ1-5; 10 nucleotides match TRBD1. CDR3 length: 16 amino acids. Trimming took 6 bases from V and 4 from J; bases not matched to a gene: 9. CDR1 and CDR2 from the germline V gene are LNHDA and SQIVND (reference sequence). The CDR3 sequence is CASRNLPGQGNQPQHF. As DNA, the CDR3 is TGTGCCAGTAGGAATCTACCGGGACAGGGGAATCAGCCCCAGCATTTT. Based on the CDR3 plus reference TRBV19 and TRBJ1-5, the full variable domain is DGGITQSPKYLFRKEGQNVTLSCEQNLNHDAMYWYRQDPGQGLRLIYYSQIVNDFQKGDIAEGYSVSREKKESFPLTVTSAQKNPTAFYLCASRNLPGQGNQPQHFGDGTRLSIL.

The CDR3 bases are TGCGCCAGCAGCCCCCTCGCGGGAGGCTACAATGAGCAGTTCTTC. It codes for CASSPLAGGYNEQFF. The chain uses TRBV5-1 and TRBJ2-1, with 8 bases lining up with TRBD2. This CDR3 has 15 amino acids. Per the germline V gene, CDR1 is SGHRS and CDR2 is YFSETQ. The junction had 6 bases not matched to a gene; V was cut back by 4 bases and J by 3 bases.

This rearrangement joins TRBV28 to TRBJ2-7; the match to TRBD2 covers 7 bases. Germline CDR1 and CDR2: MDHEN and SYDVKM. The CDR3 length is 15 residues. The V and J ends lost 5 bases and 6 bases, in that order; junction bases with no gene match: 13. CDR3 nucleotide sequence: TGTGCCAGCAGTCCCTTTCTCGGCGGGAGAGGCGAGCAGTACTTC. Amino acid sequence: CASSPFLGGRGEQYF.

The chain links TRBV27 to TRBJ2-4, with 8 positions matching TRBD1. The CDR3 has 12 residues. The germline V gene has CDR1 MNHEY and CDR2 SMNVEV (reference sequence). Trimming at V came to 9 bases and at J to 9 bases, leaving 7 bases not matched to a gene. CDR3 protein: CASVGQGSIQYF. CDR3 nucleotide sequence: TGTGCCAGTGTAGGACAGGGCAGCATTCAGTACTTC.

The chain couples TRBV10-3 to TRBJ2-7; 8 positions agree with TRBD1. V lost 6 bases, J lost 2 bases, and 0 bases stayed unmatched. The CDR3 is 12 amino acids. The germline CDR1 and CDR2 sequences are ENHRY and SYGVKD. This chain's CDR3 is CAIRGQAYEQYF. CDR3 DNA: TGTGCCATCAGGGGACAGGCCTACGAGCAGTACTTC.

This rearrangement joins TRBV30 to TRBJ1-6; unclear D gene. The ends were cut back, 2 bases at V and 10 bases at J, with 15 bases in the middle. The CDR3 runs to 14 residues. From germline, CDR1 is GTSNPN and CDR2 SVGIG (reference sequence). This CDR3 is CAWSPHGHESPLHF. In DNA, the CDR3 is TGTGCCTGGAGTCCCCATGGGCACGAGTCACCCCTCCACTTT.

This clone was seen a single time. This chain links TRBV7-2 with TRBJ2-5, with 7 bases identical to TRBD2. The CDR3 sequence is 15 residues long. V was pared by 5 bases and J by 4 bases, with 10 bases of the junction left unmatched. Germline CDR1 SGHTA, CDR2 FQGNSA. CDR3: CASSREVQRGETQYF. The DNA for the CDR3 is TGTGCCAGCAGCCGAGAAGTCCAGCGGGGAGAGACCCAGTACTTC.

The chain recombines TRBV30 with TRBJ1-5, with D uncertain. Germline V lookup: CDR1 GTSNPN, CDR2 SVGIG (reference sequence). This CDR3 comprises 16 residues. V was pared by 0 bases and J by 1 base, with 13 bases between. CDR3 DNA: TGTGCCTGGAGTGTATCGTACGGCGGAAGCAATCAGCCCCAGCATTTT. It encodes CAWSVSYGGSNQPQHF.

The chain links TRBV27 to TRBJ2-1; TRBD2 aligns across 11 bases. Germline V gives CDR1 MNHEY, CDR2 SMNVEV (reference sequence). This CDR3 is 14 amino acids long. The V gene end was trimmed by 9 bases and the J gene end by 4 bases; junction bases not matched to a gene: 5. CDR3 residues: CASQVAGGYNEQFF. The CDR3 DNA follows: TGTGCCAGTCAGGTAGCGGGAGGGTACAATGAGCAGTTCTTC.

The chain is built from TRBV9 and TRBJ1-4; TRBD1 matches 9 bases. After removal of 3 bases from V and 4 bases from J, the junction contained 1 base not matched to a gene. Germline V gene sequence: CDR1 SGDLS, CDR2 YYNGEE. The CDR3 totals 14 residues. The CDR3 loop is CASSGQGGNEKLFF. The CDR3 DNA reads as TGTGCCAGCAGCGGACAGGGGGGTAATGAAAAACTGTTTTTT.

This clone turned up a few times. The CDR3: CASSQGLDSNQPQHF. The CDR3 coding sequence is TGTGCCAGCAGCCAGGGGTTAGATAGCAATCAGCCCCAGCATTTT. J is TRBJ1-5 and V is TRBV7-9, with TRBD1 as a possible D gene (6 bases). From germline, CDR1 is SEHNR and CDR2 FQNEAQ (reference sequence). The V gene lost 5 bases and the J gene lost 0 bases, with 11 bases spanning the gap. This CDR3 comprises 15 residues.

The rearrangement joins TRBV2 to TRBJ2-3; 8 bases are shared with TRBD2. J gave up 1 base and V 6 bases, and 3 bases lay outside the gene matches. CDR3 size: 14 residues. Germline CDR1 and CDR2: SNHLY and FYNNEI. This CDR3 reads CASRGGLGTDTQYF. Written as DNA, the CDR3 is TGTGCCAGCAGGGGGGGACTAGGCACAGATACGCAGTATTTT. The full variable domain, completed using reference TRBV2 and TRBJ2-3, is EPEVTQTPSHQVTQMGQEVILRCVPISNHLYFYWYRQILGQKVEFLVSFYNNEISEKSEIFDDQFSVERPDGSNFTLKIRSTKLEDSAMYFCASRGGLGTDTQYFGPGTRLTVL.

The V and J genes are TRBV5-1 and TRBJ2-3; 8 bases agree with TRBD1. CDR3 size: 14 residues. J lost 3 bases, V lost 7 bases, and 7 bases had no gene match. Germline V gene lookup returns CDR1 SGHRS and CDR2 YFSETQ. The CDR3 DNA is TGCGCCAGCCTGGACAGGGCTGGGACAGATACGCAGTATTTT. This encodes CASLDRAGTDTQYF. The entire variable domain, with the rest obtained from reference TRBV5-1 and TRBJ2-3, is as follows: KAGVTQTPRYLIKTRGQQVTLSCSPISGHRSVSWYQQTPGQGLQFLFEYFSETQRNKGNFPGRFSGRQFSNSRSEMNVSTLELGDSALYLCASLDRAGTDTQYFGPGTRLTVL.

The chain is built from TRBV28 and TRBJ2-1, with TRBD2 matching over 9 bases. Germline trimming cut 7 bases from V and 0 bases from J; bases unmatched to any gene: 4. CDR3 size: 15 residues. Germline V gives CDR1 MDHEN, CDR2 SYDVKM. The CDR3 region has the DNA TGTGCCAGCACTATAGCGGGAGTCTCCTACAATGAGCAGTTCTTC. Amino acid sequence: CASTIAGVSYNEQFF.

V and J are TRBV7-8 and TRBJ2-3; D may be TRBD2 (6 bases). CDR1 and CDR2 (germline): SGHVS, FQNEAQ. Deletions cut 8 bases from V and 3 bases from J, with 12 bases between. The CDR3 totals 13 residues. The CDR3 bases are TGTGCCAGCCGCCCGGGGGTTACAGATACGCAGTATTTT. It specifies CASRPGVTDTQYF.

V is TRBV11-2 and J is TRBJ2-1; 10 nucleotides line up with TRBD2. Germline values: CDR1 SGHAT, CDR2 FQNNGV. The CDR3 is 17 amino acids. After removal of 5 bases from V and 3 bases from J, the junction contained 10 bases not matched to a gene. The CDR3 here is CASSSWKREGGYNEQFF. The CDR3 region has the DNA TGTGCCAGCAGCAGCTGGAAGCGGGAGGGTGGCTACAATGAGCAGTTCTTC.

In its sample, this clone was seen a few times. V usage is TRBV7-3 and J usage is TRBJ2-2; the D is unclear. V was cut by 5 bases and J by 7 bases, with 11 bases left in between. This CDR3 is built from 13 residues. Germline CDR1 reads SGHTA; CDR2 reads FQGTGA. Here the CDR3 DNA reads TGTGCCAGCAGCAATATCCCGGGCGGGGAGCTGTTTTTT. Translating it yields CASSNIPGGELFF.

The V and J genes are TRBV9 and TRBJ2-5; tentatively, D is TRBD2 (6 bases). Germline lookup yields CDR1 SGDLS and CDR2 YYNGEE. V was pared by 4 bases and J by 2 bases, with 12 bases between. The length of the CDR3 is 14 residues. CDR3 amino acids: CASSPYGGQETQYF. CDR3 nucleotide sequence: TGTGCCAGCAGCCCTTACGGGGGACAAGAGACCCAGTACTTC.

This clone occurred a few times. The chain is built from TRBV4-1 and TRBJ2-7; tentatively, D is TRBD1 (6 bases). Germline V gene data show CDR1 as MGHRA and CDR2 as YSYEKL. Between the trimmed V and J ends, which lost 4 bases and 3 bases, there was a span of 16 bases. This CDR3 comprises 15 residues. CDR3 DNA: TGCGCCAGCAGCCTAACTCCGGGACACTACTACGAGCAGTACTTC. The encoded protein is CASSLTPGHYYEQYF.

The chain combines TRBV11-2 with TRBJ1-2; D gene unclear. V dropped 5 bases and J dropped 4 bases, with 11 bases sitting between them. The CDR3 is 13 residues long. CDR1 SGHAT and CDR2 FQNNGV come from the germline V gene. The CDR3 nucleotides read TGTGCCAGCAGCGGAGCTTTCGGCTATGGCTACACCTTC. Translated: CASSGAFGYGYTF.

V gene TRBV28 combines with J gene TRBJ1-1; no clear D gene. The CDR3 is made up of 15 amino acids. Germline loops: CDR1 MDHEN, CDR2 SYDVKM. Trimming pared 6 bases from V and 0 bases from J, leaving 14 bases between. In nucleotides, the CDR3 is TGTGCCAGCAGGATCAGAAGGAGGGTGAACACTGAAGCTTTCTTT. Amino acid sequence: CASRIRRRVNTEAFF. Together with reference TRBV28 and TRBJ1-1, the CDR3 gives the full variable domain: DVKVTQSSRYLVKRTGEKVFLECVQDMDHENMFWYRQDPGLGLRLIYFSYDVKMKEKGDIPEGYSVSREKKERFSLILESASTNQTSMYLCASRIRRRVNTEAFFGQGTRLTVV.

V is TRBV19 and J is TRBJ2-2; no clear D. The CDR3 covers 11 residues. Per germline, CDR1 LNHDA and CDR2 SQIVND (reference sequence). V was clipped by 7 bases and J by 9 bases, with 9 bases between them. The chain's CDR3 is CASKHLRELFF. CDR3 bases: TGTGCCAGTAAACACCTCAGGGAGCTGTTTTTT. The complete variable domain, with remaining parts taken from reference TRBV19 and TRBJ2-2, reads DGGITQSPKYLFRKEGQNVTLSCEQNLNHDAMYWYRQDPGQGLRLIYYSQIVNDFQKGDIAEGYSVSREKKESFPLTVTSAQKNPTAFYLCASKHLRELFFGEGSRLTVL.

The gene calls are TRBV9 and TRBJ2-7, with D possibly being TRBD2 (5 bases). Per the germline V gene, CDR1 is SGDLS and CDR2 is YYNGEE. V was cut by 0 bases and J by 3 bases, with 7 bases left in between. This CDR3 spans 13 amino acids. CDR3 amino acids: CASSVGADYEQYF. DNA for the CDR3: TGTGCCAGCAGCGTAGGAGCGGACTACGAGCAGTACTTC.